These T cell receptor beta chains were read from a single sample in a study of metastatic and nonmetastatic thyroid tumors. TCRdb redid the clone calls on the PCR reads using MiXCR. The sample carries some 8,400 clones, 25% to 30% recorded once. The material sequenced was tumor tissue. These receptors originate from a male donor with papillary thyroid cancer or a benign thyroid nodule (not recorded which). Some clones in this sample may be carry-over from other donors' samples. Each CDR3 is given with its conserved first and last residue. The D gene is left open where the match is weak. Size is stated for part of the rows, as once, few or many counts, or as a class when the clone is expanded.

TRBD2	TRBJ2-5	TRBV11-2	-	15	TGTGCCAGCAGTTTTAGCGGGAGACCCCAAGAGACCCAGTACTTC	CASSFSGRPQETQYF
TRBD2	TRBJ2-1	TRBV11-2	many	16	TGTGCCAGCAGCCCGGGACTAGCGGTCACCTACAATGAGCAGTTCTTC	CASSPGLAVTYNEQFF
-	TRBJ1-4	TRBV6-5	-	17	TGTGCCAGCAGTTGGGGGGCAGGAACAGCAAAGGGTGAAAAACTGTTTTTT	CASSWGAGTAKGEKLFF
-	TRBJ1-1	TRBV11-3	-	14	TGTGCCAGCAGCTTAGGGACAGATAACACTGAAGCTTTCTTT	CASSLGTDNTEAFF
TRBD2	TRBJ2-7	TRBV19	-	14	TGTGCCAGTAGTATTACTAGCGGCACCTACGAGCAGTACTTC	CASSITSGTYEQYF
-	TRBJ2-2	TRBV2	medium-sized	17	TGTGCCAGCAGTGACCCCCTATGGGTAGCCGGGGAAAGGGAGCTGTTTTTT	CASSDPLWVAGERELFF
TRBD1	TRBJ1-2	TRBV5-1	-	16	TGCGCCAGCAGCTCAACCTCGGGACAGGGGATAGATGGCTACACCTTC	CASSSTSGQGIDGYTF
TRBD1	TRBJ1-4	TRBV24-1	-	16	TGTGCCACCAGTGACGGGACAGGCTGGGAGGATGAAAAACTGTTTTTT	CATSDGTGWEDEKLFF
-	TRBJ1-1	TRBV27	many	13	TGTGCCAGCAGTTTCAGCAGGTCCACTGAAGCTTTCTTT	CASSFSRSTEAFF
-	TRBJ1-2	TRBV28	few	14	TGTGCCAGCCTCCCTCATGTGATAGTCGAAGGCTACACCTTC	CASLPHVIVEGYTF
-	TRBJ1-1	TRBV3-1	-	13	TGTGCCAGCAGTTTAGGACGGGCCGCGGAAGCTTTCTTT	CASSLGRAAEAFF
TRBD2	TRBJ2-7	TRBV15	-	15	TGTGCCACCAGCAGGGGGACTAGCGGGAGTTACGAGCAGTACTTC	CATSRGTSGSYEQYF
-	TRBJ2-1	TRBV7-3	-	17	TGTGCCAGCAGCTCCCCGAGGGGGGAGTGGGGTTACAATGAGCAGTTCTTC	CASSSPRGEWGYNEQFF
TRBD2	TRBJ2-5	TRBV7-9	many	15	TGTGCCAGCGAAGCTAGCGGGAGCCCCCCAGAGACCCAGTACTTC	CASEASGSPPETQYF
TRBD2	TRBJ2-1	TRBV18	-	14	TGTGCCAGCTCACCTTGGACTAGCGGGAATGAGCAGTTCTTC	CASSPWTSGNEQFF
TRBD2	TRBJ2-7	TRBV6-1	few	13	TGTGCCAGCAGTGAACTAGCGGGGTACGAGCAGTACTTC	CASSELAGYEQYF
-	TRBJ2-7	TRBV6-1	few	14	TGTGCCAGCAGTGAAGGGGTAGCGGATTACGAGCAGTACTTC	CASSEGVADYEQYF
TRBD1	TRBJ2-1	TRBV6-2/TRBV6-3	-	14	TGTGCCAGCAGTTGGGACAGCTCCTACAATGAGCAGTTCTTC	CASSWDSSYNEQFF
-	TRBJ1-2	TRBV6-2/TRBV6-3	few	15	TGTGCCAGCAGTTACTCGCCACAAGAGGGGGATGGCTACACCTTC	CASSYSPQEGDGYTF
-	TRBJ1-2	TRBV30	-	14	TGTGCCTGGAGTGTACAGCCTCATAACTATGGCTACACCTTC	CAWSVQPHNYGYTF
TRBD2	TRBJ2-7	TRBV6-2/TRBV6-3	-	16	TGTGCCAGCATTCAAGCGGTAGCGGGGGGGCTCTACGAGCAGTACTTC	CASIQAVAGGLYEQYF
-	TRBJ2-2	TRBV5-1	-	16	TGCGCCAGCAGCTTGGGGGCATACGCGAACACCGGGGAGCTGTTTTTT	CASSLGAYANTGELFF
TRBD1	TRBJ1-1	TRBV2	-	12	TGTGTCAGCAGAGCAGGAGAGGGGGCCGCTTTCTTT	CVSRAGEGAAFF
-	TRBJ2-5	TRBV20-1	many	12	TGCAGTGCTAGAGAAGTTCAAGAGACCCAGTACTTC	CSAREVQETQYF
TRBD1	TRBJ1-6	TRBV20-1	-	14	TGCAGTGCTAGCAGCCAGGGGGGTAATTCACCCCTCCACTTT	CSASSQGGNSPLHF
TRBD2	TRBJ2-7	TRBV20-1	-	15	TGCAGTGCTAGAGATCGGGCGGGAGGGACCTACGAGCAGTACTTC	CSARDRAGGTYEQYF
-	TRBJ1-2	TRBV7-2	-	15	TGTGCCAGCAGCTTCTCCAGGGGCTATGGCTATGGCTACACCTTC	CASSFSRGYGYGYTF
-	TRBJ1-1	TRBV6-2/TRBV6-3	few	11	TGTGCCAGCACCACGAACACTGAAGCTTTCTTT	CASTTNTEAFF
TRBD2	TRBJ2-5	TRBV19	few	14	TGTGCCAGTAGTATCCCCGGGGGGCAAGAGACCCAGTACTTC	CASSIPGGQETQYF
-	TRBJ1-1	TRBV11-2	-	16	TGTGCCAGCATCGTCGACTGGGATTCGTGGTACACTGAAGCTTTCTTT	CASIVDWDSWYTEAFF
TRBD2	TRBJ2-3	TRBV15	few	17	TGTGCCACCAGCAGAGAGACTAGCGGGAGGGGAACAGATACGCAGTATTTT	CATSRETSGRGTDTQYF
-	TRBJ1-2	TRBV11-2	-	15	TGTGCCAGCAGCTCAATGGGCAGAAATATCCATGGCTACACCTTC	CASSSMGRNIHGYTF
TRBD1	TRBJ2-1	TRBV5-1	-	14	TGCGCCAGCAGCTTTCGGGACAGCTACAATGAGCAGTTCTTC	CASSFRDSYNEQFF
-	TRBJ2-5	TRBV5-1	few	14	TGCGCCAGCAGCACCGGGACTCTTCAAGAGACCCAGTACTTC	CASSTGTLQETQYF
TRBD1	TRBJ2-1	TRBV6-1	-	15	TGTGCCAGCAGCGCCGCGACAGGGGGTTACAATGAGCAGTTCTTC	CASSAATGGYNEQFF
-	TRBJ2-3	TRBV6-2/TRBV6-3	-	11	TGTGCCACCTCAGCGGGAGATACGCAGTATTTT	CATSAGDTQYF
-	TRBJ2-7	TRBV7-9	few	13	TGTGCCAGCAGCTTTAGGGGCGGGGACGAGCAGTACTTC	CASSFRGGDEQYF
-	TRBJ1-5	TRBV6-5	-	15	TGTGCCAGCAGTTCCGGGACTGGGGCAAATCAGCCCCAGCATTTT	CASSSGTGANQPQHF
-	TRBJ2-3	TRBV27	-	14	TGTGCCAGCATAGGAGTGGGGAGGGGGGTTACGCAGTATTTT	CASIGVGRGVTQYF
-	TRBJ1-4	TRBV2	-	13	TGTGCCAGCAGCGCTGGACTTGATGAAAAACTGTTTTTT	CASSAGLDEKLFF
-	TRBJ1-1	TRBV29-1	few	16	TGTAGCGTCTTGGGCCCCCGGGGCAGTTTGAACACTGAAGCATTCTTT	CSVLGPRGSLNTEAFF
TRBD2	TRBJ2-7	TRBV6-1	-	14	TGTGCCAGCAGTGGGGGAGGGAAGGTTTACGAGCAGTACTTC	CASSGGGKVYEQYF
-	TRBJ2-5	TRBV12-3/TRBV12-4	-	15	TGTGCCAGCAGTTTAGGCAGGGGAGGCCAAGAGACCCAGTACTTC	CASSLGRGGQETQYF
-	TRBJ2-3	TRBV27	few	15	TGTGCCAGCAGTTTAGGGGGGACCCGCACAGATACGCAGTATTTT	CASSLGGTRTDTQYF
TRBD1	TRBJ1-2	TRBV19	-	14	TGTGCCAGTTCTCACCGGGACAGAAACTATGGCTACACCTTC	CASSHRDRNYGYTF
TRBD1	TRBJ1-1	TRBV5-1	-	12	TGCGCCAGCAGCTACAGGGGGACTGAAGCTTTCTTT	CASSYRGTEAFF
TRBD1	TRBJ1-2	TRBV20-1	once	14	TGCAGTGCTACCTCCACACAGGGGTACTATGGCTACACCTTC	CSATSTQGYYGYTF
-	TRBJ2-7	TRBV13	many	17	TGTGCCAGCAGCTTAGAGGTCCGGCCCTTAGGGTTATACGAGCAGTACTTC	CASSLEVRPLGLYEQYF
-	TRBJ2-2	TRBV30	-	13	TGTGCCTGGAGTCCGACGGTCACCGGGGAGCTGTTTTTT	CAWSPTVTGELFF
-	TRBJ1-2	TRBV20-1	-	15	TGCAGTGCCCAGACAAGTTCGGAGGGAAACTATGGCTACACCTTC	CSAQTSSEGNYGYTF
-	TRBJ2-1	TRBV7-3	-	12	TGTGCCAGTGGTGACGCATACAATGAGCAGTTCTTC	CASGDAYNEQFF
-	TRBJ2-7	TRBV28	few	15	TGTGCCAGCAGTTTCTGGGGGCAGGGGGGCGACGAGCAGTACTTC	CASSFWGQGGDEQYF
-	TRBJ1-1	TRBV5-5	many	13	TGTGCCAGCAGCTTGGACCTGAACACTGAAGCTTTCTTT	CASSLDLNTEAFF